Below, 15 T cell receptor beta chains from the same sample are listed, as sequenced in a study of cytomegalovirus exposure and HLA in healthy donors. With 60 Vbeta and 13 Jbeta primers, the PCR was carried out. This table comes from immunoSEQ multiplex PCR, and its TCRdb copy is limited to in-frame clones, with some not included. Here the sample spans about 140,000 clones, roughly 80% being singletons. The source material was PBMCs. These receptors were taken from a woman between 40 and 55 years old in good health and CMV-seropositive.

The chain is built from TRBV28 and TRBJ2-3, with 9 bases aligning to TRBD2. The CDR3 loop spans 15 amino acids. V trimming: 2 bases; J trimming: 2 bases; junction bases outside the gene matches: 2. Germline V gives CDR1 MDHEN, CDR2 SYDVKM. The CDR3 loop reads CASSLRGGVTDTQYF. Written as DNA, the CDR3 is TGTGCCAGCAGTTTACGCGGGGGGGTCACAGATACGCAGTATTTT.

The chain couples TRBV28 to TRBJ1-5, with TRBD1 as a possible D gene (5 bases). From germline, CDR1 is MDHEN and CDR2 SYDVKM. V was trimmed by 6 bases and J by 13 bases, leaving 28 bases between them. The CDR3 is 16 amino acids. CDR3 in amino acids: CASSPSQVSPGEIQHF. The CDR3 coding sequence is TGTGCCAGCAGCCCCTCACAGGTGAGCCCTGGTGAGATTCAGCATTTT.

The J gene is TRBJ2-5, the V gene TRBV28; 12 bases line up with TRBD2. The CDR3 loop spans 15 amino acids. CDR1 and CDR2 from the germline V gene are MDHEN and SYDVKM. V lost 5 bases to trimming and J lost 6 bases; unmatched junction nucleotides: 7. CDR3 nucleotides: TGTGCCAGCAGTCTAGCGGGAGGGGAACTAAAGACCCAGTACTTC. It encodes CASSLAGGELKTQYF. The complete variable domain, with remaining parts taken from reference TRBV28 and TRBJ2-5, reads DVKVTQSSRYLVKRTGEKVFLECVQDMDHENMFWYRQDPGLGLRLIYFSYDVKMKEKGDIPEGYSVSREKKERFSLILESASTNQTSMYLCASSLAGGELKTQYFGPGTRLLVL.

This clone was counted once. The CDR3 spells CASSLQPSSGGSYNEQFF. Written as DNA, the CDR3 is TGTGCCAGCAGCTTACAACCTTCTAGCGGGGGCTCCTACAATGAGCAGTTCTTC. The gene calls are TRBV7-2 and TRBJ2-1; 10 bases are a match to TRBD2. This CDR3 is 18 amino acids long. Germline CDR1 is SGHTA and CDR2 is FQGNSA. V gave up 2 bases and J gave up 0 bases; unmatched junction bases: 7.

The J gene is TRBJ2-7, the V gene TRBV27; 11 bases are shared with TRBD2. Per germline, CDR1 MNHEY and CDR2 SMNVEV (reference sequence). This CDR3 has 17 residues. Trimming removed 3 bases from V and 2 bases from J; junction bases left unmatched: 9. The CDR3 loop is CASSLTTGTSGTYEQYF. The DNA of the CDR3 is TGTGCCAGCAGTTTGACCACCGGGACTAGCGGAACCTACGAGCAGTACTTC.

V and J are TRBV28 and TRBJ2-1; 7 nucleotides agree with TRBD1. Germline V lookup: CDR1 MDHEN, CDR2 SYDVKM. V gave up 5 bases and J gave up 4 bases; unmatched junction bases: 8. The CDR3 is 15 residues long. CDR3 amino acids: CASSIPGTAYNEQFF. Written as DNA, the CDR3 is TGTGCCAGCAGTATCCCAGGGACAGCATACAATGAGCAGTTCTTC. Together with reference TRBV28 and TRBJ2-1, the CDR3 gives the full variable domain: DVKVTQSSRYLVKRTGEKVFLECVQDMDHENMFWYRQDPGLGLRLIYFSYDVKMKEKGDIPEGYSVSREKKERFSLILESASTNQTSMYLCASSIPGTAYNEQFFGPGTRLTVL.

This sequence joins TRBV6-6 and TRBJ1-2; 7 bases align to TRBD1. The V gene end was trimmed by 5 bases and the J gene end by 5 bases; junction bases not matched to a gene: 5. Germline V lookup: CDR1 MNHNY, CDR2 SVGAGI (reference sequence). The CDR3 contains 13 residues. The CDR3 region has the DNA TGTGCCAGCAGTCCTGGACAGGCATATGGCTACACCTTC. It specifies CASSPGQAYGYTF.

The CDR3 nucleotides read TGTGCCAGCAGTTGGACAGGGAGGGATGGCTACACCTTC. Protein sequence: CASSWTGRDGYTF. This rearrangement joins TRBV5-6 to TRBJ1-2; 8 bases align to TRBD1. Germline CDR1 is SGHDT and CDR2 is YYEEEE. The CDR3 loop spans 13 amino acids. V lost 5 bases to trimming and J lost 6 bases; unmatched junction nucleotides: 6.

V gene TRBV7-3 combines with J gene TRBJ2-1; 10 bases map to TRBD2. The CDR3 runs 16 residues. V dropped 4 bases and J dropped 5; count of bases not matched to a gene: 8. Germline assignment: CDR1 SGHTA and CDR2 FQGTGA. The CDR3 loop is CASSSAGTSVNNEQFF. The CDR3 nucleotides read TGTGCCAGCAGCTCCGCCGGGACTAGCGTAAACAATGAGCAGTTCTTC.

The rearrangement uses TRBV11-2 and TRBJ1-1, with 7 bases that match TRBD1. This CDR3 region has 15 residues. Germline V gives CDR1 SGHAT, CDR2 FQNNGV. Trimming cost V 1 base and J 2 bases; bases outside gene matches: 4. As DNA, the CDR3 is TGTGCCAGCAGCTTAGGCGGGACAGCAAACACTGAAGCTTTCTTT. It is translated as CASSLGGTANTEAFF.

Worth noting for this clone: This may be a read error, as it is one base from a much larger clone. The CDR3 here is CASSSQANTEAFF. The CDR3 DNA sequence: TGTGCCAGCAGCTCCCAGGCGAACACTGAAGCTTTCTTT. The chain combines TRBV7-3 with TRBJ1-1, with D hard to call. There are 13 residues in the CDR3. V was trimmed by 4 bases and J by 1 base, leaving 7 bases between them. CDR1 and CDR2 (germline): SGHTA, FQGTGA.

This chain joins TRBV28 and TRBJ2-1; 12 bases are a match to TRBD2. The V and J ends lost 2 bases and 7 bases, in that order; junction bases with no gene match: 3. Looked up from germline, CDR1 is MDHEN and CDR2 is SYDVKM. This CDR3 region has 15 residues. CDR3 loop: CASSLKTSGGNEQFF. CDR3 in DNA: TGTGCCAGCAGTTTAAAAACTAGCGGGGGGAATGAGCAGTTCTTC.

The sample holds one count of this clone. The chain joins TRBV6-5 to TRBJ2-5, with TRBD2 matching 12 bases. The CDR3 runs 16 residues. Germline V gene sequence: CDR1 MNHEY, CDR2 SVGAGI. V lost 0 bases and J lost 3; bases outside the gene matches: 2. CDR3: CASSYSASGGEETQYF. The CDR3 nucleotides read TGTGCCAGCAGTTACTCCGCTAGCGGGGGGGAAGAGACCCAGTACTTC.

The chain combines TRBV4-2 with TRBJ2-1, with TRBD2 as a possible D gene (6 bases). Trimming cost V 4 bases and J 5 bases, with 9 bases left between them. Germline V gene data show CDR1 as LGHNA and CDR2 as YNFKEQ. The CDR3 is made up of 13 amino acids. The DNA of the CDR3 is TGTGCCAGCAGCCTCCCGGGGGACAATGAGCAGTTCTTC. It specifies CASSLPGDNEQFF.

The J gene is TRBJ2-5, the V gene TRBV28; tentatively, D is TRBD2 (6 bases). The CDR3 is 13 residues long. Germline CDR1 is MDHEN and CDR2 is SYDVKM. Trimming cost V 8 bases and J 5 bases, with 15 bases left between them. This CDR3 is CASQRGGRETQYF. CDR3 bases: TGTGCCAGCCAAAGGGGAGGTCGGGAGACCCAGTACTTC.